This T cell receptor beta chain was captured by sequencing in a study of response to subunit inactivated influenza vaccine. This CDR3 spans 15 amino acids. The V gene's germline CDR1 is SGHRS and CDR2 YFSETQ. Trimming removed 1 base at V and 2 bases at J, with 11 bases between. TCRdb fed the RT-PCR reads into MiXCR, producing one record per CDR3 protein. The table has approximately 500,000 distinct CDR3 sequences, 10% to 15% seen once. A few counts support this clonotype. This sample comprised PBMCs from blood, obtained 45 days after vaccination. The TCR originated in a man over 45 who received an inactivated influenza vaccine. This chain links TRBV5-1 with TRBJ2-3; D is ambiguous. This chain's CDR3 is CASSLQGPYTDTQYF. The CDR3 region has the DNA TGCGCCAGCAGCTTGCAAGGGCCTTACACAGATACGCAGTATTTT. The variable domain in full, completed from reference TRBV5-1 and TRBJ2-3, reads KAGVTQTPRYLIKTRGQQVTLSCSPISGHRSVSWYQQTPGQGLQFLFEYFSETQRNKGNFPGRFSGRQFSNSRSEMNVSTLELGDSALYLCASSLQGPYTDTQYFGPGTRLTVL.